These T cell receptor beta chains were read from a single sample in a study of blood T cell repertoires in COVID-19. Measured with immunoSEQ multiplex PCR; TCRdb has only the in-frame clones, and not every one. The profile shows 65,000 to 90,000 clones, more than 65% of them singletons. The sample comprised peripheral blood. These receptors were collected from a human donor in a cohort sampled during active COVID-19. Both conserved end residues are part of each CDR3. A D gene is named only where the DNA matches it firmly. Only some rows state a clone size, as once, few, many or a class for expanded clones.

d_call | j_call | clone_size | v_call | cdr3_aa | cdr3_nt
NA | TRBJ2-7 | NA | TRBV7-2 | CASSPVGGPSSYEQYF | TGTGCCAGCAGTCCCGTGGGGGGGCCTAGCTCCTACGAGCAGTACTTC
TRBD1 | TRBJ2-3 | NA | TRBV19 | CASDPGQGSDTQYF | TGTGCCAGCGACCCGGGACAGGGTTCAGATACGCAGTATTTT
TRBD1 | TRBJ2-5 | NA | TRBV5-1 | CASSIGGRETQYF | TGCGCCAGCAGCATAGGGGGCAGGGAGACCCAGTACTTC
TRBD2 | TRBJ2-7 | NA | TRBV6-2/TRBV6-3 | CASTPAGVVSYEQYF | TGTGCCAGCACCCCAGCGGGGGTTGTCTCCTACGAGCAGTACTTC
TRBD2 | TRBJ2-3 | few | TRBV15 | CATSSSGGGSTDTQYF | TGTGCCACCAGCAGTTCTGGCGGGGGTAGCACAGATACGCAGTATTTT
TRBD1 | TRBJ1-1 | NA | TRBV25-1 | CASTTTGRVTEAFF | TGTGCCAGCACAACGACAGGGCGGGTCACTGAAGCTTTCTTT
TRBD1 | TRBJ1-5 | NA | TRBV5-5 | CASSYQTGTHQPQHF | TGTGCCAGCAGCTACCAGACAGGGACCCATCAGCCCCAGCATTTT
NA | TRBJ2-3 | NA | TRBV9 | CASSVTAGRTDTQYF | TGTGCCAGCAGCGTGACGGCGGGGCGCACAGATACGCAGTATTTT
TRBD1 | TRBJ1-4 | NA | TRBV2 | CASSDDRAREKLFF | TGTGCCAGCAGTGATGACAGGGCAAGGGAAAAACTGTTTTTT
NA | TRBJ1-5 | NA | TRBV12-3/TRBV12-4 | CASSWRSNQPQHF | TGTGCCAGCAGTTGGAGGAGCAATCAGCCCCAGCATTTT
NA | TRBJ2-7 | NA | TRBV10-3 | CAISINRDYEQYF | TGTGCCATCAGCATAAATCGCGACTACGAGCAGTACTTC
NA | TRBJ2-5 | NA | TRBV9 | CASSPRGAPQETQYF | TGTGCCAGCAGCCCCCGGGGGGCCCCCCAAGAGACCCAGTACTTC
TRBD1 | TRBJ1-6 | NA | TRBV4-2 | CASSARDRGGSPLHF | TGTGCCAGCAGCGCCCGGGACAGGGGGGGTTCACCCCTCCACTTT
TRBD1 | TRBJ1-4 | many | TRBV6-5 | CASSLDRGFEKLFF | TGTGCCAGCAGTCTGGACAGGGGTTTTGAAAAACTGTTTTTT
TRBD2 | TRBJ2-7 | NA | TRBV5-4 | CASSLGLAGVGEQYF | TGTGCCAGCAGCTTGGGGCTAGCGGGGGTTGGCGAGCAGTACTTC
TRBD2 | TRBJ2-5 | once | TRBV18 | CASSPPGLAGKQETQYF | TGTGCCAGCTCACCACCGGGACTAGCGGGGAAACAAGAGACCCAGTACTTC
TRBD2 | TRBJ2-1 | NA | TRBV2 | CASNSGGSYNEQFF | TGTGCCAGCAATTCGGGGGGAAGCTACAATGAGCAGTTCTTC
NA | TRBJ1-5 | NA | TRBV14 | CASSYVSGRYSNQPQHF | TGTGCCAGCAGCTACGTGTCTGGTAGATATAGCAATCAGCCCCAGCATTTT
NA | TRBJ1-1 | NA | TRBV5-6 | CASSLGDPNTEAFF | TGTGCCAGCAGCTTGGGCGATCCAAACACTGAAGCTTTCTTT
TRBD2 | TRBJ2-5 | NA | TRBV5-4 | CASSLAPTSGQETQYF | TGTGCCAGCAGCTTGGCCCCGACTAGCGGGCAAGAGACCCAGTACTTC